Listed below are T cell receptor beta chains from one sample, sequenced in a study of T cell responses to AZD1222 COVID-19 vaccine. Profiling relied on immunoSEQ multiplex PCR, and the TCRdb table lists in-frame clones only, not all of them. The sample includes around 150,000 clones, approximately 88% of them seen just once. The sequencing used peripheral blood, collected 28 days after the second AZD1222 dose. These TCRs come from an adult who received the AZD1222 COVID-19 vaccine. The CDR3 runs from the conserved cysteine through the conserved F or W. D genes are given only for firm matches. Not every row has a clone size; where given, it reads once, few, many or a size class.

clone_size: -; j_call: TRBJ2-3; v_call: TRBV11-2; d_call: -; cdr3_nt: TGTGCCAGCAGCTGGGGGGACCGCGATACGCAGTATTTT; cdr3_aa: CASSWGDRDTQYF
clone_size: -; j_call: TRBJ2-7; v_call: TRBV6-2/TRBV6-3; d_call: -; cdr3_nt: TGTGCCAGCAGTTCTAGGGTGAGGGAGCAGTACTTC; cdr3_aa: CASSSRVREQYF
clone_size: -; j_call: TRBJ1-6; v_call: TRBV6-1; d_call: -; cdr3_nt: TGTGCCAGCAGTGAACATAATTCACCCCTCCACTTT; cdr3_aa: CASSEHNSPLHF
clone_size: once; j_call: TRBJ1-1; v_call: TRBV4-2; d_call: TRBD1; cdr3_nt: TGTGCCAGCAGTCCGACAGGGGCCACTGAAGCTTTCTTT; cdr3_aa: CASSPTGATEAFF
clone_size: -; j_call: TRBJ2-1; v_call: TRBV6-5; d_call: -; cdr3_nt: TGTGCCAGCAGTTCCACGGGACAGCAGTTCTTC; cdr3_aa: CASSSTGQQFF
clone_size: once; j_call: TRBJ1-1; v_call: TRBV5-1; d_call: TRBD1; cdr3_nt: TGCGCCAGCAGCTTGGGTTGGCCGACAGGGGGCTTCACTGAAGCTTTCTTT; cdr3_aa: CASSLGWPTGGFTEAFF
clone_size: -; j_call: TRBJ1-5; v_call: TRBV6-1; d_call: -; cdr3_nt: TGTGCCAGCAGTGAAATGTGGGGAAGCAATCAGCCCCAGCATTTT; cdr3_aa: CASSEMWGSNQPQHF
clone_size: -; j_call: TRBJ1-2; v_call: TRBV14; d_call: -; cdr3_nt: TGTGCCAGCAGTCAGGGCGCCAACTATGGCTACACCTTC; cdr3_aa: CASSQGANYGYTF
clone_size: -; j_call: TRBJ2-3; v_call: TRBV2; d_call: -; cdr3_nt: TGTGCCACTACTAGGGACGGGTGGAATACGCAGTATTTT; cdr3_aa: CATTRDGWNTQYF
clone_size: -; j_call: TRBJ1-5; v_call: TRBV10-3; d_call: TRBD1; cdr3_nt: TGTGCCACCCAGGACAGGGCAAATCAGCCCCAGCATTTT; cdr3_aa: CATQDRANQPQHF
clone_size: -; j_call: TRBJ2-5; v_call: TRBV19; d_call: -; cdr3_nt: TGTGCCAGCACGGGCAGCCAAGAGACCCAGTACTTC; cdr3_aa: CASTGSQETQYF
clone_size: -; j_call: TRBJ1-2; v_call: TRBV5-1; d_call: TRBD1; cdr3_nt: TGCGCCAGCAGCCCGTCGACAGGGCTTGGCTACACCTTC; cdr3_aa: CASSPSTGLGYTF
clone_size: -; j_call: TRBJ2-7; v_call: TRBV7-9; d_call: TRBD1; cdr3_nt: TGTGCCAGCACACCAGGGGGCACCTACGAGCAGTACTTC; cdr3_aa: CASTPGGTYEQYF
clone_size: -; j_call: TRBJ2-7; v_call: TRBV19; d_call: TRBD2; cdr3_nt: TGTGCCAGTGGGGACTACTCCGAGCAGTACTTC; cdr3_aa: CASGDYSEQYF
clone_size: -; j_call: TRBJ1-1; v_call: TRBV9; d_call: -; cdr3_nt: TGTGCCAGCAGCGCCCGGGACGCGGGACTAAACACTGAAGCTTTCTTT; cdr3_aa: CASSARDAGLNTEAFF
clone_size: -; j_call: TRBJ1-5; v_call: TRBV30; d_call: TRBD1; cdr3_nt: TGTGCCACGGGACAGGGCGAGCAGCCCCAGCATTTT; cdr3_aa: CATGQGEQPQHF
clone_size: few; j_call: TRBJ2-7; v_call: TRBV13; d_call: -; cdr3_nt: TGTGCCAGCAGCGTACAGTCCTACGAGCAGTACTTC; cdr3_aa: CASSVQSYEQYF
clone_size: -; j_call: TRBJ2-7; v_call: TRBV5-5; d_call: TRBD2; cdr3_nt: TGTGCCAGCAGGTGGGGGGGTAGCCAAAGCTCCTACGAGCAGTACTTC; cdr3_aa: CASRWGGSQSSYEQYF
clone_size: few; j_call: TRBJ2-2; v_call: TRBV19; d_call: -; cdr3_nt: TGTGCCACCTCAGGCGGGCAGGCGTACACCGGGGAGCTGTTTTTT; cdr3_aa: CATSGGQAYTGELFF
clone_size: -; j_call: TRBJ1-6; v_call: TRBV7-2; d_call: TRBD1; cdr3_nt: TGTGCCAGCAGCCCCCGGACAGGGAGTATCTTTCCTTATTCACCCCTCCACTTT; cdr3_aa: CASSPRTGSIFPYSPLHF
clone_size: few; j_call: TRBJ1-1; v_call: TRBV29-1; d_call: -; cdr3_nt: TGCAGCGGGGGGAGGGGAGGAGAAACTGAAGCTTTCTTT; cdr3_aa: CSGGRGGETEAFF
clone_size: -; j_call: TRBJ2-2; v_call: TRBV24-1; d_call: TRBD2; cdr3_nt: TGTGCCACCAGTGATAGCGGGGGGGCCGCCGGGGAGCTGTTTTTT; cdr3_aa: CATSDSGGAAGELFF
clone_size: once; j_call: TRBJ2-3; v_call: TRBV4-2; d_call: -; cdr3_nt: TGTGCCAGCAGCCTCAAAACTAGGGACACAGATACGCAGTATTTT; cdr3_aa: CASSLKTRDTDTQYF
clone_size: -; j_call: TRBJ2-5; v_call: TRBV9; d_call: -; cdr3_nt: TGTGCCAGCAGCCTCGCCGTGGATTTGGGAGAGACCCAGTACTTC; cdr3_aa: CASSLAVDLGETQYF
clone_size: -; j_call: TRBJ2-2; v_call: TRBV9; d_call: TRBD1; cdr3_nt: TGTGCCAGCAGCGCCGGACAGGGGATTCTCGCCGGGGAGCTGTTTTTT; cdr3_aa: CASSAGQGILAGELFF
clone_size: -; j_call: TRBJ2-7; v_call: TRBV2; d_call: -; cdr3_nt: TGTGCCAGCAGTGCCCAGGGTTCCGGCGAGCAGTACTTC; cdr3_aa: CASSAQGSGEQYF
clone_size: -; j_call: TRBJ1-1; v_call: TRBV7-3; d_call: -; cdr3_nt: TGTGCCAGCAGCATAAACCAGAACACTGAAGCTTTCTTT; cdr3_aa: CASSINQNTEAFF
clone_size: -; j_call: TRBJ1-6; v_call: TRBV23-1; d_call: -; cdr3_nt: TGCGCCAGCAGTAACGGAGGGACAAGCGGTTCACCCCTCCACTTT; cdr3_aa: CASSNGGTSGSPLHF
clone_size: -; j_call: TRBJ2-7; v_call: TRBV14; d_call: -; cdr3_nt: TGTGCCAGCAGGCAACGGGGGTTCTACGAGCAGTACTTC; cdr3_aa: CASRQRGFYEQYF
clone_size: -; j_call: TRBJ2-7; v_call: TRBV5-1; d_call: -; cdr3_nt: TGCGCCAGCAGAGGTAAGGACGCCCCACCCCCCTACGAGCAGTACTTC; cdr3_aa: CASRGKDAPPPYEQYF
clone_size: -; j_call: TRBJ1-1; v_call: TRBV12-3/TRBV12-4; d_call: -; cdr3_nt: TGTGCCAGCAGGCAAATGAACACTGAAGCTTTCTTT; cdr3_aa: CASRQMNTEAFF
clone_size: -; j_call: TRBJ1-1; v_call: TRBV2; d_call: TRBD1; cdr3_nt: TGTGCCAGCAGCGGACAGGGGAGACCTGAAGCTTTCTTT; cdr3_aa: CASSGQGRPEAFF
clone_size: -; j_call: TRBJ2-2; v_call: TRBV6-6; d_call: -; cdr3_nt: TGTGCCAGCAGTTACTCACAGGGTGTGGGGGAGCTGTTTTTT; cdr3_aa: CASSYSQGVGELFF
clone_size: -; j_call: TRBJ1-1; v_call: TRBV7-2; d_call: -; cdr3_nt: TGTGCCAGCAGCTTATCTCCTACAGGGAAGGTGGCTGAAGCTTTCTTT; cdr3_aa: CASSLSPTGKVAEAFF
clone_size: -; j_call: TRBJ2-3; v_call: TRBV29-1; d_call: -; cdr3_nt: TGCAGCTCGAACACAGATACGCAGTATTTT; cdr3_aa: CSSNTDTQYF
clone_size: -; j_call: TRBJ1-5; v_call: TRBV29-1; d_call: -; cdr3_nt: TGCAGCGTTCTGAAGAGGGATGGACAGCCCCAGCATTTT; cdr3_aa: CSVLKRDGQPQHF
clone_size: -; j_call: TRBJ1-2; v_call: TRBV19; d_call: -; cdr3_nt: TGTGCCAGTAGTGGGAAGACGGGGCCTAACTATGGCTACACCTTC; cdr3_aa: CASSGKTGPNYGYTF
clone_size: -; j_call: TRBJ1-1; v_call: TRBV2; d_call: -; cdr3_nt: TGTGCCAGCAGTGGGGACAACCCTGAAGCTTTCTTT; cdr3_aa: CASSGDNPEAFF
clone_size: -; j_call: TRBJ1-1; v_call: TRBV5-1; d_call: TRBD1; cdr3_nt: TGCGCCAGCAGCTTGGACAGGGGCACTGAAGCTTTCTTT; cdr3_aa: CASSLDRGTEAFF
clone_size: -; j_call: TRBJ1-2; v_call: TRBV2; d_call: -; cdr3_nt: TGTGCCAGCAATCAGGGCAGCTATGGCTACACCTTC; cdr3_aa: CASNQGSYGYTF
clone_size: -; j_call: TRBJ2-7; v_call: TRBV5-1; d_call: -; cdr3_nt: TGCGCCAGCAGCCCGATAAAGGGAAGCTCCTACGAGCAGTACTTC; cdr3_aa: CASSPIKGSSYEQYF
clone_size: -; j_call: TRBJ2-6; v_call: TRBV6-5; d_call: -; cdr3_nt: TGTGCCAGCTCCACTGGGGCCAACGTCCTGACTTTC; cdr3_aa: CASSTGANVLTF
clone_size: -; j_call: TRBJ2-7; v_call: TRBV7-2; d_call: -; cdr3_nt: TGTGCCAGCAGCCCTCTGGCGGGGGCCCTCCTCGAGCAGTACTTC; cdr3_aa: CASSPLAGALLEQYF
clone_size: -; j_call: TRBJ1-1; v_call: TRBV6-5; d_call: -; cdr3_nt: TGTGCCAGCAGTTACCCGGGGTCGAACACTGAAGCTTTCTTT; cdr3_aa: CASSYPGSNTEAFF
clone_size: -; j_call: TRBJ2-1; v_call: TRBV11-2; d_call: TRBD2; cdr3_nt: TGTGCCAGCAGCTCCCTGTGGGGGGGTTCAAACCCCAATGAGCAGTTCTTC; cdr3_aa: CASSSLWGGSNPNEQFF
clone_size: -; j_call: TRBJ2-7; v_call: TRBV5-4; d_call: TRBD2; cdr3_nt: TGTGCCAGCGCTAGCGGGTCGGCTCCCTACGAGCAGTACTTC; cdr3_aa: CASASGSAPYEQYF
clone_size: -; j_call: TRBJ1-6; v_call: TRBV13; d_call: TRBD1; cdr3_nt: TGTGCCAGCAGCCCCGGCGGGACAGGGTTTACACCCCTCCACTTT; cdr3_aa: CASSPGGTGFTPLHF
clone_size: -; j_call: TRBJ2-5; v_call: TRBV2; d_call: TRBD1; cdr3_nt: TGTGCCAGCAGTGAAATCTCAGGGGGCGAGACCCAGTACTTC; cdr3_aa: CASSEISGGETQYF
clone_size: -; j_call: TRBJ2-7; v_call: TRBV5-4; d_call: -; cdr3_nt: TGTGCCAGCAGCTATAGCAGGAACTCCTACGAGCAGTACTTC; cdr3_aa: CASSYSRNSYEQYF
clone_size: -; j_call: TRBJ2-7; v_call: TRBV4-2; d_call: TRBD2; cdr3_nt: TGTGCCAGCAGCCAAGAGGAGTCTAGCGGGGGGGCCGGTGTCTACGAGCAGTACTTC; cdr3_aa: CASSQEESSGGAGVYEQYF
clone_size: -; j_call: TRBJ1-2; v_call: TRBV2; d_call: TRBD1; cdr3_nt: TGTGCCAGCACCCGCCGAGGAGAGACAGGGGCAGGCTACACCTTC; cdr3_aa: CASTRRGETGAGYTF
clone_size: -; j_call: TRBJ1-2; v_call: TRBV2; d_call: -; cdr3_nt: TGTGCCAGCAGTGCCTTCCAGGGCCCCTATGGCTACACCTTC; cdr3_aa: CASSAFQGPYGYTF
clone_size: -; j_call: TRBJ1-1; v_call: TRBV30; d_call: -; cdr3_nt: TGTGCCTGGAGTGTAGGCGCCGACACTGCAGCTTTCTTT; cdr3_aa: CAWSVGADTAAFF
clone_size: -; j_call: TRBJ2-7; v_call: TRBV5-4; d_call: -; cdr3_nt: TGTGCCAGCAGCTTGGGGCCAGGGGGGGAAACCTACTACGAGCAGTACTTC; cdr3_aa: CASSLGPGGETYYEQYF
clone_size: -; j_call: TRBJ1-4; v_call: TRBV5-4; d_call: TRBD1; cdr3_nt: TGTGCCAGCAGTCACGCGGACAGGGGTGAAAAACTGTTTTTT; cdr3_aa: CASSHADRGEKLFF
clone_size: -; j_call: TRBJ1-2; v_call: TRBV7-9; d_call: TRBD1; cdr3_nt: TGTGCCAGCACCCAAATACCCGGACAGGGCGAGGGCTACACCTTC; cdr3_aa: CASTQIPGQGEGYTF
clone_size: -; j_call: TRBJ1-6; v_call: TRBV30; d_call: TRBD1; cdr3_nt: TGTGCCTGGTTATACAGGGGGATGGATTCACCCCTCCACTTT; cdr3_aa: CAWLYRGMDSPLHF
clone_size: -; j_call: TRBJ2-3; v_call: TRBV29-1; d_call: TRBD2; cdr3_nt: TGCAGCGTTGCCAGCGGGGCCGGCACAGATACGCAGTATTTT; cdr3_aa: CSVASGAGTDTQYF
clone_size: -; j_call: TRBJ1-2; v_call: TRBV30; d_call: -; cdr3_nt: TGTGCCTGGAATAAATACAAAAATTTCAGCCGCTATGGCTACACCTTC; cdr3_aa: CAWNKYKNFSRYGYTF
clone_size: -; j_call: TRBJ2-2; v_call: TRBV19; d_call: TRBD2; cdr3_nt: TGTGCCAGTAGTTCTAGCGGAAACACCGGGGAGCTGTTTTTT; cdr3_aa: CASSSSGNTGELFF